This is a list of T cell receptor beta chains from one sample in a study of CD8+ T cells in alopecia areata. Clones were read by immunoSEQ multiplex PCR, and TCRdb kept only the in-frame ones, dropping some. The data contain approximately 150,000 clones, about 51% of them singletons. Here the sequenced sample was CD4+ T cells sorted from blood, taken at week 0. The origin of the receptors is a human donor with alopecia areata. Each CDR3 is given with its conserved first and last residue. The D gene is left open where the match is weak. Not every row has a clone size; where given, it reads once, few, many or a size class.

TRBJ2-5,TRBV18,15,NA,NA,CASSPLAVGGETQYF,TGTGCCAGCTCACCATTGGCAGTCGGAGGGGAGACCCAGTACTTC
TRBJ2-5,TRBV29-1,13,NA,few,CSVDRQGGETQYF,TGCAGCGTTGATCGGCAGGGAGGAGAGACCCAGTACTTC
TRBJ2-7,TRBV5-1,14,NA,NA,CASSYGQMTREQYF,TGCGCCAGCAGTTATGGACAGATGACGCGCGAGCAGTACTTC
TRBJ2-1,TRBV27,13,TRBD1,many,CASTGGNSNEQFF,TGTGCCAGCACAGGGGGAAATTCCAATGAGCAGTTCTTC
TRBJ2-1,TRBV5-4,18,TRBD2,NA,CASSSNPPTSGNYNEQFF,TGTGCCAGCAGCTCCAACCCTCCGACTAGCGGGAACTACAATGAGCAGTTCTTC
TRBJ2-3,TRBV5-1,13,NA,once,CASSLGRHDTQYF,TGCGCCAGCAGCTTGGGGAGGCATGATACGCAGTATTTT
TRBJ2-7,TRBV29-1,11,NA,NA,CSVIKGGKQYF,TGCAGCGTTATTAAGGGGGGGAAGCAGTACTTC
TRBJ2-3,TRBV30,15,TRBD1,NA,CAWSTTGTSTDTQYF,TGTGCCTGGAGTACGACAGGGACCAGCACAGATACGCAGTATTTT
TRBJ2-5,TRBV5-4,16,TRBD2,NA,CASSLESGRYQETQYF,TGTGCCAGCAGCTTGGAAAGCGGGAGGTACCAAGAGACCCAGTACTTC
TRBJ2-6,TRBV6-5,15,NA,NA,CASSSGYTGANVLTF,TGTGCCAGCAGCTCAGGGTACACTGGGGCCAACGTCCTGACTTTC
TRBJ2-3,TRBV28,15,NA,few,CASSPLGKVRDTQYF,TGTGCCAGCAGTCCCCTAGGCAAGGTACGGGATACGCAGTATTTT
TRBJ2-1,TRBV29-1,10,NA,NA,CSVGFNEQFF,TGCAGCGTTGGCTTCAATGAGCAGTTCTTC
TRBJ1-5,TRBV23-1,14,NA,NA,CASSQFPENQPQHF,TGCGCCAGCAGTCAATTCCCCGAAAATCAGCCCCAGCATTTT
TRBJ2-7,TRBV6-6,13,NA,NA,CASTLTGSYEQYF,TGTGCCAGCACTCTGACCGGGTCCTACGAGCAGTACTTC
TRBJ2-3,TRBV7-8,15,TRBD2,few,CASRPPSGRGDTQYF,TGTGCCAGCCGACCCCCCAGCGGGAGAGGAGATACGCAGTATTTT
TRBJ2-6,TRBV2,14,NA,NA,CASTIPTGANVLTF,TGTGCCAGCACTATTCCAACTGGGGCCAACGTCCTGACTTTC
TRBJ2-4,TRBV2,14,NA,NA,CASSVTPSKNIQYF,TGTGCCAGCAGTGTGACCCCTAGCAAGAACATTCAGTACTTC
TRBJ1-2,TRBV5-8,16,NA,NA,CASSLSVGDPNYGYTF,TGTGCCAGCAGCTTGTCCGTCGGGGATCCCAACTATGGCTACACCTTC
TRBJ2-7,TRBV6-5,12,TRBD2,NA,CASRSSGYEQYF,TGTGCCAGCAGGTCTAGCGGCTACGAGCAGTACTTC
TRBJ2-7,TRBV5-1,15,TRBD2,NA,CASSLVTSGSYEQYF,TGCGCCAGCAGCTTGGTCACTAGCGGATCCTACGAGCAGTACTTC
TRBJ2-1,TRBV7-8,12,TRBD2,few,CAGGRLRDEQFF,TGTGCAGGCGGGAGATTGAGGGATGAGCAGTTCTTC
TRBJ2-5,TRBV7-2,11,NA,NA,CASGLGETQYF,TGTGCCAGCGGACTGGGGGAGACCCAGTACTTC
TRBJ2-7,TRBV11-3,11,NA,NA,CASSTLDEQYF,TGTGCCAGCAGCACCCTGGACGAGCAGTACTTC
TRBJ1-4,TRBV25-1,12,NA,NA,CASSESTAGLFF,TGTGCCAGCAGTGAATCGACAGCGGGACTGTTTTTT
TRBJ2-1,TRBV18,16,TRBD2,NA,CASSPGGSSGSNEQFF,TGTGCCAGCTCACCAGGCGGGTCTAGCGGGAGCAATGAGCAGTTCTTC
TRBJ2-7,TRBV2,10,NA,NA,CASRQYEQYF,TGTGCCAGCAGACAGTACGAGCAGTACTTC
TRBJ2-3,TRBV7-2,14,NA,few,CASSLGTFTDTQYF,TGTGCCAGCAGCTTAGGGACTTTCACAGATACGCAGTATTTT
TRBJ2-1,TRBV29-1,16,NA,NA,CSVVPQLTGRKNEQFF,TGCAGCGTTGTGCCCCAATTGACGGGGCGGAAAAATGAGCAGTTCTTC
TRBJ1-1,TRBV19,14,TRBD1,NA,CASSGQGYGTEAFF,TGTGCCAGTAGTGGACAGGGGTACGGCACTGAAGCTTTCTTT
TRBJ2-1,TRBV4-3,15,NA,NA,CASSQDPGNYNEQFF,TGCGCCAGCAGCCAAGATCCGGGAAACTACAATGAGCAGTTCTTC
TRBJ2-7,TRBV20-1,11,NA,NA,CSATRTDQQYF,TGCAGTGCCACGAGGACCGACCAGCAGTACTTC
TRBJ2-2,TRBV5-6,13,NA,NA,CASSSISTGELFF,TGTGCCAGCAGCTCGATTAGTACCGGGGAGCTGTTTTTT
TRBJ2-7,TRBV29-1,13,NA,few,CSVDGDSAYEQYF,TGCAGCGTTGATGGAGACTCAGCCTACGAGCAGTACTTC
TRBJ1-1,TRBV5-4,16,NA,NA,CASSLAPRGGNTEAFF,TGTGCCAGCAGCTTGGCCCCCCGGGGAGGGAACACTGAAGCTTTCTTT
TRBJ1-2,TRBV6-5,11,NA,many,CASSYGLGYTF,TGTGCCAGCAGTTACGGCCTTGGCTACACCTTC
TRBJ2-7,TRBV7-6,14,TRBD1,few,CASTLQTGGNEQYF,TGTGCCAGCACCCTACAGACAGGGGGCAACGAGCAGTACTTC
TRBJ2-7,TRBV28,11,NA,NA,CASSPRYEQYF,TGTGCCAGCAGTCCCCGCTACGAGCAGTACTTC
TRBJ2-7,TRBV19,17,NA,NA,CASSWGFRDSGSYEQYF,TGTGCCAGTAGTTGGGGGTTCCGGGACAGCGGGTCCTACGAGCAGTACTTC
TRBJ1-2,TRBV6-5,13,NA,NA,CATHTEGRYGYTF,TGTGCCACCCATACCGAGGGGCGCTATGGCTACACCTTC
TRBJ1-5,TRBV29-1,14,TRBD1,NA,CSGLTGPSNQPQHF,TGCAGCGGCCTGACAGGGCCGAGCAATCAGCCCCAGCATTTT
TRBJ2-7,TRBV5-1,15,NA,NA,CASSYFGSLGNEQYF,TGCGCCAGCAGCTATTTCGGGAGCCTTGGGAACGAGCAGTACTTC
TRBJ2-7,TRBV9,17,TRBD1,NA,CASSFGGGQGSNNEQYF,TGTGCCAGCAGCTTCGGAGGTGGACAGGGGTCAAACAACGAGCAGTACTTC